The 11 T cell receptor beta chains reported below all come from one sample, sequenced in a study of early stage breast cancer tumors. The table came from immunoSEQ multiplex PCR; TCRdb's copy has only in-frame clones and leaves some out. This sample has 25,000 to 30,000 clones, with around three fifths found just once. The material sequenced was breast tumor tissue. These receptors were collected from a person aged 50-59 years with breast cancer.

The sample holds a few counts of this clone. This chain links TRBV2 with TRBJ2-1; D may correspond to TRBD1 or TRBD2 (5 bases each). CDR3 size: 15 residues. Trimming pared 8 bases from V and 0 bases from J, leaving 14 bases between. The germline CDR1 and CDR2 sequences are SNHLY and FYNNEI. The CDR3 loop is CASEEDIVSYNEQFF. In nucleotides, the CDR3 is TGTGCCAGCGAGGAGGACATCGTCTCCTACAATGAGCAGTTCTTC.

The chain uses TRBV10-3 and TRBJ1-4, with D perhaps TRBD1 (5 bases). Germline values: CDR1 ENHRY, CDR2 SYGVKD. CDR3 length: 12 amino acids. The V end lost 10 bases, the J end lost 7 bases, and 13 bases lay between the germline ends. The CDR3 reads CATRGTVEKLFF. The DNA for the CDR3 is TGTGCCACACGGGGGACGGTTGAAAAACTGTTTTTT.

The chain joins TRBV20-1 to TRBJ2-1; maybe TRBD2 (5 bases). The CDR3 totals 9 residues. In germline, CDR1 is DFQATT, CDR2 SNEGSKA (reference sequence). V gave up 6 bases and J gave up 10 bases, with 7 bases separating them. The CDR3 DNA follows: TGCAGTGCGGGAGTGGAGCAGTTCTTC. Its protein is CSAGVEQFF.

This chain joins TRBV5-1 and TRBJ1-4, with D tentatively TRBD1 (6 bases). CDR3 length equals 15 residues. The germline V gene has CDR1 SGHRS and CDR2 YFSETQ. Trimming took off 3 bases at V and 7 bases at J, with 16 bases between the two ends. CDR3 loop: CASSSSGGRLEKLFF. In DNA form, the CDR3 reads TGCGCCAGCAGCTCGAGTGGGGGGCGCCTTGAAAAACTGTTTTTT.

This clone was recorded once. The chain carries TRBV6-4 and TRBJ2-3; D is uncertain. The CDR3 loop spans 13 amino acids. Looked up from germline, CDR1 is MRHNA and CDR2 is SNTAGT. Trimming took off 0 bases at V and 4 bases at J, with 5 bases between the two ends. The CDR3 coding sequence is TGTGCCAGCAGTGACTCAAGCGCAGATACGCAGTATTTT. Translating it yields CASSDSSADTQYF.

This clone was seen a few times. The chain uses TRBV11-2 and TRBJ1-2; D not certain. V lost 3 bases and J lost 5, with 4 bases in between. The CDR3 is 11 residues long. CDR1 SGHAT and CDR2 FQNNGV come from the germline V gene. The CDR3, as DNA: TGTGCCAGCAGCTTTAGGTATGGCTACACCTTC. It yields the protein CASSFRYGYTF.

This rearrangement joins TRBV6-1 to TRBJ1-1; D call uncertain. Trimming removed 7 bases at V and 6 bases at J, with 9 bases between. The germline CDR1 and CDR2 sequences are MNHNS and SASEGT. The CDR3 extends over 11 amino acids. Here the CDR3 reads CASNDVAEAFF. The CDR3, as DNA: TGTGCCAGCAATGACGTGGCTGAAGCTTTCTTT.

This clone is labeled as medium-sized. The chain carries TRBV19 and TRBJ2-1; weak D call: TRBD1 (6 bases). Germline assignment: CDR1 LNHDA and CDR2 SQIVND (reference sequence). V was cut by 4 bases and J by 7 bases, with 11 bases left in between. This CDR3 has 13 amino acids. The CDR3 bases are TGTGCCAGTAGTACTGACAGGAAGAATGAGCAGTTCTTC. Its translation is CASSTDRKNEQFF.

This clone has more than one count but fewer than ten. The chain uses TRBV30 and TRBJ2-7; D not certain. Trimming stripped 1 base from V and 5 bases from J, with 15 bases between. This CDR3 has 14 amino acids. Germline-derived CDR1 and CDR2 are GTSNPN and SVGIG (reference sequence). This chain's CDR3 is CAWSEVEFGNEQYF. The CDR3 region has the DNA TGTGCCTGGAGTGAGGTTGAATTCGGAAACGAGCAGTACTTC.

This sequence joins TRBV19 and TRBJ2-5, with D unclear. Between the trimmed V and J ends, which lost 0 bases and 5 bases, there was a span of 7 bases. The CDR3 consists of 13 residues. Germline assignment: CDR1 LNHDA and CDR2 SQIVND (reference sequence). CDR3 region: CASSIDQDETQYF. For the CDR3, the DNA is TGTGCCAGTAGTATAGATCAGGACGAGACCCAGTACTTC.

With respect to this clone: Other nucleotide sequences in the sample specify the same CDR3. This rearrangement joins TRBV5-6 to TRBJ2-7; no firm D call. V shed 0 bases and J shed 6 bases, with 7 bases lying between them. The V gene's germline CDR1 is SGHDT and CDR2 YYEEEE. This CDR3 region has 12 residues. CDR3 nucleotides: TGTGCCAGCAGCTTGGCTTCGGGCGAGCAGTACTTC. Its protein is CASSLASGEQYF.